The clone carrying this T cell receptor beta chain was detected a few times. One base away lies a much larger clone, so this may be a sequencing read error. RNA transcripts served as template for amplifying TCR beta CDR3 sequences. HTBI primers served in a first-round RT-PCR, which a second-round multiplex PCR followed. TCRdb re-derived calls from the multiplex PCR reads in MiXCR, one entry per CDR3 protein. The table includes around 1.1 million distinct CDR3 sequences, about two fifths detected once. The sample belongs to a study of Graves' ophthalmopathy and Graves' hyperthyroidism. Overall study context: Ophthalmopathy absent within 18 months of follow-up marked hyperthyroidism as stable.

CDR1 SGDLS and CDR2 YYNGEE come from the germline V gene. The CDR3 has 12 residues. V lost 4 bases to trimming and J lost 3 bases, with 7 bases between them. The sequencing sample was made of peripheral blood or thyroid tissue (not recorded which). The sequence was collected from an adult man with Graves' hyperthyroidism. The chain carries TRBV9 and TRBJ1-2; perhaps TRBD1 as D (6 bases). CDR3 sequence: CASSRQDYGYTF. CDR3 bases: TGTGCCAGCAGCAGACAGGACTATGGCTACACCTTC.